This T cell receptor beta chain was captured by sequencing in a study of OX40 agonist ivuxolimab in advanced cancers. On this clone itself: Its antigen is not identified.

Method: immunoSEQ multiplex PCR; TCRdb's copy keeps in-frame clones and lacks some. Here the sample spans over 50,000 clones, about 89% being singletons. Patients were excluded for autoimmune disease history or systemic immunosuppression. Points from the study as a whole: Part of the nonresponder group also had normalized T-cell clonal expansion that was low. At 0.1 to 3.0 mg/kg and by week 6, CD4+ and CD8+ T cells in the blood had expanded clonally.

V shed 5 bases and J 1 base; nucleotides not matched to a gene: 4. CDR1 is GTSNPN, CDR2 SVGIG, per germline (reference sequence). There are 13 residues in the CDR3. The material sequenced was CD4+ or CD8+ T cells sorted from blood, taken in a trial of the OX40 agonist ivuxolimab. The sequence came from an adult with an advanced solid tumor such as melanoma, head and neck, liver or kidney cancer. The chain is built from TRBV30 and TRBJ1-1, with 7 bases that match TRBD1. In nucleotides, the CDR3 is TGTGCCTGGGACAGGGCGGAGAACACTGAAGCTTTCTTT. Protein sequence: CAWDRAENTEAFF.